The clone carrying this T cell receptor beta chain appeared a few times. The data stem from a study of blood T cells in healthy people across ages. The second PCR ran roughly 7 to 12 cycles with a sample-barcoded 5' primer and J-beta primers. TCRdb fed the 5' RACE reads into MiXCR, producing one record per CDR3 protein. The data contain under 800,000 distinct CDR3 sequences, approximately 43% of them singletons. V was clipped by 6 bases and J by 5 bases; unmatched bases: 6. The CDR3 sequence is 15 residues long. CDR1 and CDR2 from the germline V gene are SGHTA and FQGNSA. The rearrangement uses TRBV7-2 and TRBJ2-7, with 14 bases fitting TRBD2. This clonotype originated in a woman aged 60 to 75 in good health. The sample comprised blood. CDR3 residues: CASRPGTSGSHEQYF. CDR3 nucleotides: TGTGCCAGCAGACCGGGGACTAGCGGGAGTCACGAGCAGTACTTC.